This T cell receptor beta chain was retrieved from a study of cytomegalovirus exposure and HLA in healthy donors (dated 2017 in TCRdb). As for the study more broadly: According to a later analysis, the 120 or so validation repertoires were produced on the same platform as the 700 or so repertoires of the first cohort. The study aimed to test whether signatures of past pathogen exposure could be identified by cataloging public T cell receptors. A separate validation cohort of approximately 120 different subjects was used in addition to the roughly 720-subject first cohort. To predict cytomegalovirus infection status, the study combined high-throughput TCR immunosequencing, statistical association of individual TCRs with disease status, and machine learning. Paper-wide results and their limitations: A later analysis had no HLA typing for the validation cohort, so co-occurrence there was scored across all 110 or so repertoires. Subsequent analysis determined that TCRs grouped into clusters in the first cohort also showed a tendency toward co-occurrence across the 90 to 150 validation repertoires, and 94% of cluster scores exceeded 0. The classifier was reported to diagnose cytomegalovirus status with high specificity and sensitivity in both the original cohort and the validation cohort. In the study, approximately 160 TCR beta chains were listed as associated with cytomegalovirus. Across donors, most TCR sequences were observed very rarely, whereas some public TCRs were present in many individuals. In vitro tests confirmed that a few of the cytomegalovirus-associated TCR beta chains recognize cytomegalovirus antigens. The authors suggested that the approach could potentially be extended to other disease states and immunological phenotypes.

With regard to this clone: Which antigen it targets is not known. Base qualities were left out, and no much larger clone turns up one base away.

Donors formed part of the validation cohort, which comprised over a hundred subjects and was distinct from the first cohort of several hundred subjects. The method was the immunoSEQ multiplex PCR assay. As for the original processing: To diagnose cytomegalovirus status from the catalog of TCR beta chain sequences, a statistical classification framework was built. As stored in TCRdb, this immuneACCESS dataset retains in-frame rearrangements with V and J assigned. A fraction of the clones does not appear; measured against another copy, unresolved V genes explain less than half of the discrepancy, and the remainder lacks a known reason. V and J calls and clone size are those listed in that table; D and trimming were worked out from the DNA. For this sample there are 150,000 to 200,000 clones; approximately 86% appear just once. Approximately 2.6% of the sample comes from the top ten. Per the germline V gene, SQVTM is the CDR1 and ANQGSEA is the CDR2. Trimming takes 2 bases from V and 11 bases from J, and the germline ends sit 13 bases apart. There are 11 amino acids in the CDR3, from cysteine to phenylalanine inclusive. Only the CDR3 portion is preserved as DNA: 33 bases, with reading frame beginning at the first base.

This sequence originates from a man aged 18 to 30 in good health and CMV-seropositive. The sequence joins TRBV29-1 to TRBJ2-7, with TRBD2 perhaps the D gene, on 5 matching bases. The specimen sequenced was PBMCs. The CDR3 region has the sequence CSVEIGREEYF. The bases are TGCAGCGTTGAAATCGGACGGGAAGAGTACTTC.